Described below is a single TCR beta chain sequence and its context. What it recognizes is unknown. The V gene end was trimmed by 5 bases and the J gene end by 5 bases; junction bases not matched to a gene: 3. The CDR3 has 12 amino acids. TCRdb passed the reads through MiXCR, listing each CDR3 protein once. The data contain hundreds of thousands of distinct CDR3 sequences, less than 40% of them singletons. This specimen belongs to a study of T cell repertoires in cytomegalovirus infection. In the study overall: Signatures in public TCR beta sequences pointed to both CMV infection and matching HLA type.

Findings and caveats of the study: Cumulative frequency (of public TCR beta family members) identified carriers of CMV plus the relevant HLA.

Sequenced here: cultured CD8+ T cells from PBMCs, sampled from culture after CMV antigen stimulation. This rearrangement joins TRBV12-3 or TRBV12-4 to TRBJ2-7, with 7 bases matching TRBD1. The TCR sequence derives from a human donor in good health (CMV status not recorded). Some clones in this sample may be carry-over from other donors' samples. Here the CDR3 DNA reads TGTGCCAGCAGTGTGACAGGGAACGAGCAGTACTTC. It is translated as CASSVTGNEQYF.